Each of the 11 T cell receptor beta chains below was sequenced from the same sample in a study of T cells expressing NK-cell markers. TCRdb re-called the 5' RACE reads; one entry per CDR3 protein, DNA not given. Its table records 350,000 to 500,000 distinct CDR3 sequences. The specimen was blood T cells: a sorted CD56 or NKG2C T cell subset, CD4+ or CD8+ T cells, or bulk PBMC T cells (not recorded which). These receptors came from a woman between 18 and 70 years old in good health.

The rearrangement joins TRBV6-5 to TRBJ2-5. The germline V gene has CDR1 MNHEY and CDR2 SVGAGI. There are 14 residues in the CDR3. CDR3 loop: CASSYPSAQETQYF.

The CDR3 here is CSTNQGLDSYGYTF. The chain carries TRBV20-1 and TRBJ1-2; as DNA is missing, the TRBD1 call by TCRdb cannot be tested. The CDR3 runs 14 residues. Germline values: CDR1 DFQATT, CDR2 SNEGSKA (reference sequence).

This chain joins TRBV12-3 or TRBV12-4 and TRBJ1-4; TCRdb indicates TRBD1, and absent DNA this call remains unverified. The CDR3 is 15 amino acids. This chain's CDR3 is CASSSRGRSNEKLFF.

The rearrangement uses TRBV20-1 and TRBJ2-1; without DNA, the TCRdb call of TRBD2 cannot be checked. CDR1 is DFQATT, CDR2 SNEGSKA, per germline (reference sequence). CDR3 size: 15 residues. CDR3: CSAARGSGSPNEQFF.

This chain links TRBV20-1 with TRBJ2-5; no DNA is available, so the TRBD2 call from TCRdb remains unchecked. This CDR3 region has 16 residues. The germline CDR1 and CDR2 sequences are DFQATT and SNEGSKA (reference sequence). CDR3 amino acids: CSARDRASWYRGTQYF.

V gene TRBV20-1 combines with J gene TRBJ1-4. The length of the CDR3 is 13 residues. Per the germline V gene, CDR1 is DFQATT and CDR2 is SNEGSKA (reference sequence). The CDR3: CSAREDGNEKLFF.

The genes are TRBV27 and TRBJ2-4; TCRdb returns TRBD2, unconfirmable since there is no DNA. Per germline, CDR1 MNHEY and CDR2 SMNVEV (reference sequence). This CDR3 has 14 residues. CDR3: CASKDATSKNIQYF.

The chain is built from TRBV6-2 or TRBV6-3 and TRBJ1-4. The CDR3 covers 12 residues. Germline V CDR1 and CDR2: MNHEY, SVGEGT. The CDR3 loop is CASSSIAVHLFF.

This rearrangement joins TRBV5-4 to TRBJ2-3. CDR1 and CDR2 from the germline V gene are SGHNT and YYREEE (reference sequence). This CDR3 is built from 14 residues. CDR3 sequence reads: CASSLPKFADTQYF.

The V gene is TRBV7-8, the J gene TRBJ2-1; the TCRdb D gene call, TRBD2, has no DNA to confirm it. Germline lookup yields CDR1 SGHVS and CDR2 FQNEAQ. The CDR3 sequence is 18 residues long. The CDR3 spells CASSLASLAGRLYNEQFF. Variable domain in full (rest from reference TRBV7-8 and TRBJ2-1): GAGVSQSPRYKVAKRGQDVALRCDPISGHVSLFWYQQALGQGPEFLTYFQNEAQLDKSGLPSDRFFAERPEGSVSTLKIQRTQQEDSAVYLCASSLASLAGRLYNEQFFGPGTRLTVL.

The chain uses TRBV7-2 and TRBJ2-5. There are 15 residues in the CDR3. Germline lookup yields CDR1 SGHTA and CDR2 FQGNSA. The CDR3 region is CASSSPYGVRETQYF. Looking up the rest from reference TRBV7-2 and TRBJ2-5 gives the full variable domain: GAGVSQSPSNKVTEKGKDVELRCDPISGHTALYWYRQSLGQGLEFLIYFQGNSAPDKSGLPSDRFSAERTGGSVSTLTIQRTQQEDSAVYLCASSSPYGVRETQYFGPGTRLLVL.